A selection of T cell receptor beta chains follows, all from one sample in a study of blood T cell repertoires in COVID-19. Here immunoSEQ multiplex PCR was the method, and the copy in TCRdb shows in-frame clones only, minus some. The sample has about 240,000 clones; around 87% are singletons. Material: peripheral blood. The receptors shown here come from a man in his 60s who had recovered from COVID-19. CDR3s include the opening cysteine and the closing phenylalanine or tryptophan. A D gene is named only where the DNA matches it firmly. A clone size is listed for some rows: how often the clone was seen (once, few, many), or a class if it is expanded.

cdr3_aa | cdr3_nt | j_call | clone_size | d_call | v_call
CASRPRGGNTEAFF | TGTGCCAGCAGACCTAGGGGGGGAAACACTGAAGCTTTCTTT | TRBJ1-1 | NA | NA | TRBV6-4
CSVAQGASTDTQYF | TGCAGCGTTGCACAGGGGGCTAGCACAGATACGCAGTATTTT | TRBJ2-3 | NA | TRBD1 | TRBV29-1
CASSPTANTEAFF | TGTGCCAGCAGCCCGACAGCGAACACTGAAGCTTTCTTT | TRBJ1-1 | few | NA | TRBV28
CASSYSDLETQYF | TGTGCCAGCAGCTACAGTGATCTAGAGACCCAGTACTTC | TRBJ2-5 | NA | NA | TRBV5-6
CASSPGGGVNLAFF | TGTGCCAGCAGCCCGGGGGGTGGGGTAAATCTGGCTTTCTTT | TRBJ1-1 | NA | NA | TRBV3-1/TRBV3-2
CASSRGTVDSTDTQYF | TGTGCCAGCAGCCGGGGGACAGTGGATTCCACAGATACGCAGTATTTT | TRBJ2-3 | NA | NA | TRBV7-9
CASSLESDQPQHF | TGTGCCAGCAGCTTAGAATCGGATCAGCCCCAGCATTTT | TRBJ1-5 | NA | NA | TRBV7-8
CASSPGTANTEAFF | TGCGCCAGCAGCCCCGGGACAGCGAACACTGAAGCTTTCTTT | TRBJ1-1 | few | TRBD1 | TRBV5-1
CASSPEGQGGKLFF | TGTGCCAGCTCACCAGAGGGACAGGGAGGAAAACTGTTTTTT | TRBJ1-4 | NA | TRBD1 | TRBV18
CASSVLAGGLRDEQFF | TGTGCCAGCAGCGTACTAGCGGGGGGGCTTAGGGATGAGCAGTTCTTC | TRBJ2-1 | NA | TRBD2 | TRBV11-2
CASSLAASGGNGQFF | TGTGCCAGCAGCTTAGCTGCTAGCGGGGGGAACGGGCAGTTCTTC | TRBJ2-1 | NA | TRBD2 | TRBV7-6
CASSLGAGSRYGYTF | TGTGCCAGCAGCTTGGGGGCTGGGAGCCGCTATGGCTACACCTTC | TRBJ1-2 | NA | NA | TRBV11-2
CASSPGLAGGLDTQYF | TGTGCCAGCAGCCCGGGACTAGCGGGGGGACTAGATACGCAGTATTTT | TRBJ2-3 | NA | TRBD2 | TRBV5-6
CASSPPGQETGELFF | TGTGCCAGCAGCCCTCCGGGACAGGAGACCGGGGAGCTGTTTTTT | TRBJ2-2 | NA | TRBD1 | TRBV5-6
CASTSLAGPQETQYF | TGTGCCAGCACCTCGCTAGCGGGGCCCCAAGAGACCCAGTACTTC | TRBJ2-5 | NA | TRBD2 | TRBV5-5
CASGRQGVGTGELFF | TGTGCCAGCGGCAGACAGGGGGTGGGAACCGGGGAGCTGTTTTTT | TRBJ2-2 | once | TRBD1 | TRBV9
CASSPGTGGQPQHF | TGTGCCAGCAGTCCCGGGACAGGGGGTCAGCCCCAGCATTTT | TRBJ1-5 | once | TRBD1 | TRBV27
CAWSPGQRPYGNGYTF | TGTGCCTGGAGCCCCGGACAGCGCCCTTACGGTAATGGCTACACCTTC | TRBJ1-2 | NA | NA | TRBV30
CASSSLETQYF | TGTGCCAGCAGCTCCCTCGAGACCCAGTACTTC | TRBJ2-5 | NA | NA | TRBV7-8
CASSPTTGSNENTIYF | TGTGCCAGCTCACCGACGACAGGGTCTAACGAAAACACCATATATTTT | TRBJ1-3 | NA | TRBD1 | TRBV18
CASSLRTSGGPDTQYF | TGTGCCAGCAGTTTACGGACTAGCGGGGGTCCGGATACGCAGTATTTT | TRBJ2-3 | NA | TRBD2 | TRBV6-5
CASSLAGTQETQYF | TGCGCCAGCAGCTTGGCGGGAACACAAGAGACCCAGTACTTC | TRBJ2-5 | NA | NA | TRBV5-1
CASSLGGSGNTIYF | TGTGCCAGCAGCTTGGGAGGGAGTGGAAACACCATATATTTT | TRBJ1-3 | NA | NA | TRBV5-4
CAIHDRGGGNTIYF | TGTGCCATCCATGACAGGGGAGGAGGAAACACCATATATTTT | TRBJ1-3 | NA | TRBD1 | TRBV24-1
CASSDPGGIGQPQHF | TGTGCCAGCAGTGACCCAGGGGGCATTGGGCAGCCCCAGCATTTT | TRBJ1-5 | NA | TRBD1 | TRBV2
CASSQGPGSNQPQHF | TGTGCCAGCAGCCAAGGCCCGGGTTCCAATCAGCCCCAGCATTTT | TRBJ1-5 | NA | NA | TRBV3-1/TRBV3-2
CASRDVGGRGTEAFF | TGTGCCAGCAGGGACGTCGGGGGAAGGGGAACTGAAGCTTTCTTT | TRBJ1-1 | NA | NA | TRBV6-5